This TCR beta chain was observed in a study of cytomegalovirus exposure and HLA in healthy donors. In the PCR, 60 Vbeta and 13 Jbeta primers were used. Libraries were prepared by immunoSEQ multiplex PCR; TCRdb keeps only in-frame clonotypes and omits some of them. The sample has more than 100,000 clones, more than 55% seen once. These donors counted as nominally healthy when sampled, but unrecorded immune exposures were likely. Trimming removed 4 bases from V and 2 bases from J, with 13 bases in between. Germline V gene lookup returns CDR1 SGHDT and CDR2 YYEEEE. This CDR3 has 15 residues. J is TRBJ1-5 and V is TRBV5-6; a weak D match, TRBD1 (5 bases). Sequencing was carried out using PBMCs. The clonotype comes from a man aged 18 to 29 in good health and CMV-seronegative. This CDR3 is CASSQGGWGNQPQHF. The CDR3 region has the DNA TGTGCCAGCAGCCAGGGAGGTTGGGGCAATCAGCCCCAGCATTTT.